This TCR beta chain originates from a study of CD8 T cells in ankylosing spondylitis. Study-level results: Several of the motif variants were reported before in synovial fluid and blood from reactive arthritis. Disease-associated clones were CD8+ and fairly uncommon in peripheral blood. A TCR beta motif of about eight highly homologous variants appeared characteristic of ankylosing spondylitis blood. Matched synovial fluid from ankylosing spondylitis patients was reported to be enriched for disease-linked clones.

The germline V gene encodes CDR1 SNHLY and CDR2 FYNNEI. V was clipped by 4 bases and J by 2 bases, with 9 bases between them. CDR3 length equals 13 residues. As the method for making TCR beta libraries, quantitative 5'-RACE with molecular barcodes was used. TCRdb ran MiXCR on the 5' RACE reads and lists one entry per CDR3 protein. The table records approximately 550,000 distinct CDR3 sequences, about an eighth of them present only once. This clonotype has just a few counts. Its target is unknown. The sample was blood, either unsorted or a sorted T cell fraction (not recorded which). This receptor was obtained from a male donor with ankylosing spondylitis. V is TRBV2 and J is TRBJ2-7; D call uncertain. CDR3 coding DNA: TGTGCCAGCAGTGTGTTACAAACCTACGAGCAGTACGTC. Encoded protein: CASSVLQTYEQYV.